This TCR beta chain originates from a study of blood T cell repertoires in COVID-19. For the study at large: Samples of COVID-19 (acute and convalescent) were obtained from the United States, Italy and Spain. PBMCs, B-cell-depleted T cells, or T cells provided the cDNA or gDNA that made up the material.

In the original processing: Estimates of nucleated cell counts were drawn from the amplification of reference gene primers. Method: immunoSEQ multiplex PCR; TCRdb's copy keeps in-frame clones and lacks some. V, J and clone size were drawn from that table, and D and trimming were deduced from the DNA. The data contain 250,000 or so clones, approximately 87% of them singletons. Germline V gene data show CDR1 as SGHTA and CDR2 as FQGTGA. The CDR3 runs 13 residues. The V gene lost 3 bases and the J gene lost 7 bases, with 12 bases spanning the gap. The sequenced sample consisted of peripheral blood. J is TRBJ1-2 and V is TRBV7-3; no definite D call. The source is a man aged 60 to 75 with acute or convalescent COVID-19. In DNA form, the CDR3 reads TGTGCCAGCAGCTTTCCCAGCGGGTCTGGCTACACCTTC. Amino acid sequence: CASSFPSGSGYTF. Based on the CDR3 plus reference TRBV7-3 and TRBJ1-2, the full variable domain is GAGVSQTPSNKVTEKGKYVELRCDPISGHTALYWYRQSLGQGPEFLIYFQGTGAADDSGLPNDRFFAVRPEGSVSTLKIQRTERGDSAVYLCASSFPSGSGYTFGSGTRLTVV.